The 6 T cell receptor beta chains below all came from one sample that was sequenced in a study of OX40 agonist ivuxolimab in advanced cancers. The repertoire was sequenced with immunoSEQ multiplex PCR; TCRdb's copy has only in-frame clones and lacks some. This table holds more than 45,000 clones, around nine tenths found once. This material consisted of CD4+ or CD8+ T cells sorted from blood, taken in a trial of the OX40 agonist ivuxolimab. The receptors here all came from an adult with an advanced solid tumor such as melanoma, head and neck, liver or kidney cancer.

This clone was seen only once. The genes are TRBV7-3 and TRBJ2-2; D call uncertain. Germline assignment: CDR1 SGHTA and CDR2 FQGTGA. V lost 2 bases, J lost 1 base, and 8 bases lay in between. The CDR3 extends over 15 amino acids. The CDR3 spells CASSLGIGNTGELFF. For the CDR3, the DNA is TGTGCCAGCAGCTTAGGAATTGGGAACACCGGGGAGCTGTTTTTT.

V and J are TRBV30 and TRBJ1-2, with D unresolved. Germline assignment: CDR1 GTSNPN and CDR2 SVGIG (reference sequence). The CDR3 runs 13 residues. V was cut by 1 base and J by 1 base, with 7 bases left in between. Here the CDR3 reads CAWSAQRNYGYTF. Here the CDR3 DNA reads TGTGCCTGGAGTGCACAGCGTAACTATGGCTACACCTTC.

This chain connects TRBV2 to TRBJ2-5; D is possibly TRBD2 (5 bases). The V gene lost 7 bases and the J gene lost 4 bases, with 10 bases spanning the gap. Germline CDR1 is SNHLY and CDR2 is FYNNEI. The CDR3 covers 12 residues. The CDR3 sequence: CASIYRGETQYF. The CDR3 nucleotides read TGTGCCAGCATTTATCGGGGAGAGACCCAGTACTTC.

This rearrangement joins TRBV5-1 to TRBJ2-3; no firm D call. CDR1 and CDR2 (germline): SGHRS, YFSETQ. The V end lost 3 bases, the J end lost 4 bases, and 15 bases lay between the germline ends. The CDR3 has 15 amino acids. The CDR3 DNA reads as TGCGCCAGCAGCTCCGGCTTCTCCCCCGCAGATACGCAGTATTTT. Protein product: CASSSGFSPADTQYF. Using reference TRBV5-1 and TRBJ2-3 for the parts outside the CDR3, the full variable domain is KAGVTQTPRYLIKTRGQQVTLSCSPISGHRSVSWYQQTPGQGLQFLFEYFSETQRNKGNFPGRFSGRQFSNSRSEMNVSTLELGDSALYLCASSSGFSPADTQYFGPGTRLTVL.

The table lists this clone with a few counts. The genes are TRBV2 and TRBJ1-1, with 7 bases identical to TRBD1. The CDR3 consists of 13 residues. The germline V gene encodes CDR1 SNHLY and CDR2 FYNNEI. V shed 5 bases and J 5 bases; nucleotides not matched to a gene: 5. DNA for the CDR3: TGTGCCAGCAGTAAGGACAGGAGGACTGAAGCTTTCTTT. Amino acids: CASSKDRRTEAFF.

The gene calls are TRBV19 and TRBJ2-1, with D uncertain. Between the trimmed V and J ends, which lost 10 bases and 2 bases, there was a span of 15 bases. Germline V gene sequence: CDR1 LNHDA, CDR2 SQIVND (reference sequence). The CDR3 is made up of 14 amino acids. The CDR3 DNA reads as TGTGCCACCAGTAGTCAACATCCCTACAATGAGCAGTTCTTC. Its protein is CATSSQHPYNEQFF.